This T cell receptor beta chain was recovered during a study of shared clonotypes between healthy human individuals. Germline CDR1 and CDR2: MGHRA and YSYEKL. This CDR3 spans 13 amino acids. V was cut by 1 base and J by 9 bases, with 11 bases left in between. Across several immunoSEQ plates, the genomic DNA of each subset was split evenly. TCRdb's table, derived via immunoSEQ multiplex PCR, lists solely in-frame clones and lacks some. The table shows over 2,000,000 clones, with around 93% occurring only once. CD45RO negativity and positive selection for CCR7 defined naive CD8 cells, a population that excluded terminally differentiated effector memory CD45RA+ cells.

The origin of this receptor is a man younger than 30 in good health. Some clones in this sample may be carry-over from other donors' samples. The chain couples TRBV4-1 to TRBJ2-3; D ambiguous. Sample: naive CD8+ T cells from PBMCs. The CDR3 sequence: CASSQGSGGTQYF. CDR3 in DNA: TGCGCCAGCAGCCAAGGATCGGGCGGAACGCAGTATTTT.